The clone carrying this TCR beta chain was recorded only once. Generated by immunoSEQ multiplex PCR, the TCRdb table keeps only in-frame clones and is missing some. The sample records 50,000 to 65,000 clones, roughly nine tenths being singletons. V lost 3 bases to trimming and J lost 4 bases, with 10 bases between them. Germline lookup yields CDR1 MDHEN and CDR2 SYDVKM. The CDR3 is 14 amino acids. These data are taken from a study of T cell responses to AZD1222 COVID-19 vaccine. The TCR was taken from an adult who received the AZD1222 COVID-19 vaccine. The genes are TRBV28 and TRBJ1-5, with a possible D match to TRBD1 (6 bases). Sequencing used peripheral blood, obtained 28 days after the second AZD1222 dose. The CDR3 here is CASSFGRGNQPQHF. The CDR3 DNA reads TGTGCCAGCAGTTTCGGCAGGGGAAATCAGCCCCAGCATTTT.